This is a list of T cell receptor beta chains from one sample in a study of CD8 T cells in ankylosing spondylitis. TCRdb reanalysed the 5' RACE reads using MiXCR and keeps one entry per CDR3 protein. Of some 400,000 distinct CDR3 sequences listed, about a fifth are singletons. The sample was blood, either unsorted or a sorted T cell fraction (not recorded which). These receptors all come from a male donor with ankylosing spondylitis. Each CDR3 is given with its conserved first and last residue. The D gene is left open where the match is weak. Clone size is stated in some rows and not others, as once, few, many or a class when expanded.

D gene: TRBD1; CDR3 length: 15; V gene: TRBV7-2; clone size: few; J gene: TRBJ2-7; CDR3 protein: CASSTDRGESYEQYF; CDR3 DNA: TGTGCCAGCAGCACGGACAGGGGGGAATCCTACGAGCAGTACTTC
D gene: -; CDR3 length: 16; V gene: TRBV5-1; clone size: many; J gene: TRBJ1-4; CDR3 protein: CASSLEPGATNEKLFF; CDR3 DNA: TGCGCCAGCAGCTTGGAACCAGGGGCAACTAATGAAAAACTGTTTTTT
D gene: -; CDR3 length: 15; V gene: TRBV6-5; clone size: few; J gene: TRBJ2-7; CDR3 protein: CASSYGGGGTYEQYF; CDR3 DNA: TGTGCCAGCAGTTACGGGGGTGGGGGTACCTACGAGCAGTACTTC
D gene: -; CDR3 length: 14; V gene: TRBV5-1; clone size: -; J gene: TRBJ2-2; CDR3 protein: CASSLQADTGELFF; CDR3 DNA: TGCGCCAGCAGCTTACAGGCTGACACCGGGGAGCTGTTTTTT
D gene: -; CDR3 length: 14; V gene: TRBV20-1; clone size: -; J gene: TRBJ2-3; CDR3 protein: CSASVLALTDTQYF; CDR3 DNA: TGCAGTGCTAGTGTTCTAGCGCTCACAGATACGCAGTATTTT
D gene: TRBD2; CDR3 length: 16; V gene: TRBV4-3; clone size: few; J gene: TRBJ2-7; CDR3 protein: CASSQDWAGESYEQYF; CDR3 DNA: TGCGCCAGCAGCCAAGATTGGGCGGGGGAGTCCTACGAGCAGTACTTC
D gene: -; CDR3 length: 14; V gene: TRBV5-1; clone size: -; J gene: TRBJ2-1; CDR3 protein: CASSPGPGYNEQFF; CDR3 DNA: TGCGCCAGCAGCCCGGGACCCGGTTACAATGAGCAGTTCTTC
D gene: -; CDR3 length: 14; V gene: TRBV12-3/TRBV12-4; clone size: many; J gene: TRBJ1-5; CDR3 protein: CASSLGRSNQPQHF; CDR3 DNA: TGTGCCAGCAGCTTGGGACGGTCAAATCAGCCCCAGCATTTT
D gene: -; CDR3 length: 17; V gene: TRBV27; clone size: -; J gene: TRBJ1-4; CDR3 protein: CASTSSRLRATNEKLFF; CDR3 DNA: TGTGCCAGCACCTCCAGTCGTCTTCGTGCAACTAATGAAAAACTGTTTTTT
D gene: -; CDR3 length: 11; V gene: TRBV29-1; clone size: many; J gene: TRBJ2-3; CDR3 protein: CSVEWVGAQYF; CDR3 DNA: TGCAGCGTTGAATGGGTTGGTGCGCAGTATTTT
D gene: -; CDR3 length: 13; V gene: TRBV12-3/TRBV12-4; clone size: -; J gene: TRBJ1-2; CDR3 protein: CASRRTVNYGYTF; CDR3 DNA: TGTGCCAGCAGGAGGACAGTTAACTATGGCTACACCTTC
D gene: -; CDR3 length: 12; V gene: TRBV29-1; clone size: -; J gene: TRBJ2-5; CDR3 protein: CSVELGQETQYF; CDR3 DNA: TGCAGCGTGGAGCTGGGCCAAGAGACCCAGTACTTC
D gene: TRBD1; CDR3 length: 14; V gene: TRBV28; clone size: -; J gene: TRBJ1-5; CDR3 protein: CASSNAGGEQPQHF; CDR3 DNA: TGTGCCAGCAGTAACGCAGGGGGCGAGCAGCCCCAGCATTTT
D gene: TRBD1; CDR3 length: 17; V gene: TRBV3-1; clone size: -; J gene: TRBJ1-4; CDR3 protein: CASSQTGTAIDNEKLFF; CDR3 DNA: TGTGCCAGCAGCCAAACCGGGACAGCAATTGATAATGAAAAACTGTTTTTT